Listed here are 7 T cell receptor beta chains from one sample, sequenced in a study of blood T cell repertoires in COVID-19 (TCRdb year 2020). Receptor amplification or capture employed the immunoSEQ multiplex PCR assay. TCRdb stores this immuneACCESS table with in-frame sequences only. Part of the clones is absent; in the studies checked, under half of the shortfall reflects unresolved V genes, and no reason is known for the rest. This sample has 300,000 to 350,000 clones in its table, and almost 90% of those were observed once. Jointly, the top ten make up under 3.5% of the sample. Sequencing was carried out using peripheral blood. The receptors were sampled from a woman aged 25 to 45 with COVID-19, enrolled during active disease.

This chain uses TRBV30 with TRBJ2-7; TRBD1 aligns across 12 bases. The CDR3 is 16 residues long. V trimming: 3 bases; J trimming: 0 bases; junction bases outside the gene matches: 6. CDR1 GTSNPN and CDR2 SVGIG come from the germline V gene (reference sequence). The CDR3 nucleotides are TGTGCCTGGAGCGGGACAGGGGGCAAATCCTCCTACGAGCAGTACTTC. This gives the protein CAWSGTGGKSSYEQYF.

The chain joins TRBV5-1 to TRBJ1-2; D not resolved. This CDR3 contains 14 residues. V was trimmed by 4 bases and J by 2 bases, leaving 12 bases between them. Germline CDR1 reads SGHRS; CDR2 reads YFSETQ. The CDR3 is CASSPQTENYGYTF. The CDR3 nucleotides read TGCGCCAGCAGCCCCCAGACGGAGAACTATGGCTACACCTTC.

The V and J genes are TRBV18 and TRBJ1-1; maybe TRBD1 (6 bases). The CDR3 totals 16 residues. V was shortened by 4 bases and J by 0 bases, with 15 bases between the two germline ends. Germline-derived CDR1 and CDR2 are KGHSH and LQKENI. This chain's CDR3 is CASSLFYRDMNTEAFF. The CDR3, as DNA: TGTGCCAGCTCACTATTCTACCGGGACATGAACACTGAAGCTTTCTTT. Supplemented by reference TRBV18 and TRBJ1-1, the full variable domain reads NAGVMQNPRHLVRRRGQEARLRCSPMKGHSHVYWYRQLPEEGLKFMVYLQKENIIDESGMPKERFSAEFPKEGPSILRIQQVVRGDSAAYFCASSLFYRDMNTEAFFGQGTRLTVV.

This clone was observed once. J is TRBJ2-2 and V is TRBV6-4; 9 positions agree with TRBD1. Germline V CDR1 and CDR2: MRHNA, SNTAGT. CDR3 length: 17 amino acids. V dropped 6 bases and J dropped 7; count of bases not matched to a gene: 15. Here the CDR3 reads CASSANPGTGFSGELFF. The CDR3 bases are TGTGCCAGCAGCGCTAACCCCGGGACAGGGTTCAGCGGGGAGCTGTTTTTT.

The chain joins TRBV5-1 to TRBJ2-7; D uncertain. Germline V CDR1 and CDR2: SGHRS, YFSETQ. This CDR3 spans 13 amino acids. V lost 6 bases, J lost 5 bases, and 15 bases lay in between. The CDR3 nucleotides are TGCGCCAGCATATCAACCTCTAACGACGAGCAGTACTTC. It specifies CASISTSNDEQYF.

The chain couples TRBV9 to TRBJ1-1; no clear D gene. CDR3 size: 13 residues. The V gene lost 0 bases and the J gene lost 1 base, with 4 bases spanning the gap. Germline CDR1 SGDLS, CDR2 YYNGEE. The CDR3 DNA sequence: TGTGCCAGCAGCGTAGGAGCGAACACTGAAGCTTTCTTT. It codes for CASSVGANTEAFF.

This sequence joins TRBV9 and TRBJ2-2; perhaps TRBD1 as D (5 bases). Germline V gives CDR1 SGDLS, CDR2 YYNGEE. The CDR3 length is 13 residues. The V gene lost 2 bases and the J gene lost 5 bases, with 7 bases spanning the gap. CDR3 DNA: TGTGCCAGCAGCGTCCAGGGAACCGGGGAGCTGTTTTTT. It specifies CASSVQGTGELFF.